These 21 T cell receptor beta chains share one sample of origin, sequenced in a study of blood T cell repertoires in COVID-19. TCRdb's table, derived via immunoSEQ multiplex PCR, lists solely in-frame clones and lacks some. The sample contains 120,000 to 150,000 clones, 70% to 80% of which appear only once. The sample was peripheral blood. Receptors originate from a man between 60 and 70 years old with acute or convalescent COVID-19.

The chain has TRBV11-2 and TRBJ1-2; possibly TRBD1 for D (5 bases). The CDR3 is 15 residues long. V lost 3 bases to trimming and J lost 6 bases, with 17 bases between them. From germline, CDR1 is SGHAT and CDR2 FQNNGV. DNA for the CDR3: TGTGCCAGCAGCTTGGGGCAGGTCCGGTTCAATGGCTACACCTTC. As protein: CASSLGQVRFNGYTF.

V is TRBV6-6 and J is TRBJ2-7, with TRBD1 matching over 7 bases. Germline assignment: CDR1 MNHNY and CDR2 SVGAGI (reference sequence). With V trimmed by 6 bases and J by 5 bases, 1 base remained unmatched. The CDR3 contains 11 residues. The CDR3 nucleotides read TGTGCCAGCAGGACAGGGCACGAGCAGTACTTC. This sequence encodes CASRTGHEQYF.

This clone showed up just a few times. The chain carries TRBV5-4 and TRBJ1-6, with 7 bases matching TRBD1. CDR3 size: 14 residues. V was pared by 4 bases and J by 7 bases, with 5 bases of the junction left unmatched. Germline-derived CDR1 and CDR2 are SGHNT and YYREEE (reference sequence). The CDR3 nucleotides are TGTGCCAGCAGCGAGACAGGGAGCAATTCACCCCTCCACTTT. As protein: CASSETGSNSPLHF.

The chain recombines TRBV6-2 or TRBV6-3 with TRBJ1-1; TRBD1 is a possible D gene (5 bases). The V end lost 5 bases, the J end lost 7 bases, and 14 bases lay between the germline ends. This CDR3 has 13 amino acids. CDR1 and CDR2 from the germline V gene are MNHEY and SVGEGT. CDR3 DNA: TGTGCCAGCAGTCACTTTAAGGGGTATGAAGCTTTCTTT. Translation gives CASSHFKGYEAFF.

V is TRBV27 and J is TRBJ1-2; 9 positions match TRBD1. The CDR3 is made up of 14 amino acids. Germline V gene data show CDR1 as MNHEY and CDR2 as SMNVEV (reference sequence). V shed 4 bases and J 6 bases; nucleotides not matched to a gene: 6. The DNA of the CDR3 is TGTGCCAGCAGTTGGGGGACAGGGAAGGATGGCTACACCTTC. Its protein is CASSWGTGKDGYTF.

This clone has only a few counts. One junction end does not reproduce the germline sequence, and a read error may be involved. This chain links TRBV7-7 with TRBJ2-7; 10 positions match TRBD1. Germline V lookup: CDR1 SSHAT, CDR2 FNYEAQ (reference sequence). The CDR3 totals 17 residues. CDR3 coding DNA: TGTGCTAGCAGAAGGACAGGGGGTTTCGGGGTCTCCTACGAGCAGTACTTC. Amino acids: CASRRTGGFGVSYEQYF.

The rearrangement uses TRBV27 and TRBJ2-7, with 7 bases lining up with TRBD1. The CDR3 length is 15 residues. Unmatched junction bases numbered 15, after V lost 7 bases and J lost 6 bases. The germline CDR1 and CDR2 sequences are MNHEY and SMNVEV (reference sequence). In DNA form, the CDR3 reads TGTGCCAGCAAGGGCTTAGGCCCAGGGGGATTCGAGCAGTACTTC. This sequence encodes CASKGLGPGGFEQYF.

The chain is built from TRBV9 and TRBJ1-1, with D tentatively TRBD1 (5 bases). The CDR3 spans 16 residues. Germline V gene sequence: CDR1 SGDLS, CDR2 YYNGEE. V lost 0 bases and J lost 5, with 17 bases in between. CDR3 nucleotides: TGTGCCAGCAGCGTAGCTTCATTCGGGGGGGGAACTGAAGCTTTCTTT. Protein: CASSVASFGGGTEAFF.

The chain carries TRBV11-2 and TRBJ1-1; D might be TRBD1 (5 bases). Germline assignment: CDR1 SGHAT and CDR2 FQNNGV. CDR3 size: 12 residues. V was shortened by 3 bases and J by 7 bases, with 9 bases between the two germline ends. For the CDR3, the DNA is TGTGCCAGCAGCTTCCGGACAAATGAAGCTTTCTTT. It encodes CASSFRTNEAFF.

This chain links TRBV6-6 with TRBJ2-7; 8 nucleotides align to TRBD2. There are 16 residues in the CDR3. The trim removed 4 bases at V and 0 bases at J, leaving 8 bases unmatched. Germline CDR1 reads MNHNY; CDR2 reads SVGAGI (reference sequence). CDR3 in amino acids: CASSSISGTHSYEQYF. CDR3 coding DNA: TGTGCCAGCAGTTCTATTAGCGGGACCCACTCCTACGAGCAGTACTTC.

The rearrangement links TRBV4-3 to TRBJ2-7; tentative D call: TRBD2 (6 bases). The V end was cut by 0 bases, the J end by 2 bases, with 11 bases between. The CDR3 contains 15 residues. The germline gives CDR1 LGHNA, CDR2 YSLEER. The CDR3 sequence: CASSQESGGAYEQYF. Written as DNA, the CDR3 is TGCGCCAGCAGCCAAGAAAGCGGAGGGGCCTACGAGCAGTACTTC.

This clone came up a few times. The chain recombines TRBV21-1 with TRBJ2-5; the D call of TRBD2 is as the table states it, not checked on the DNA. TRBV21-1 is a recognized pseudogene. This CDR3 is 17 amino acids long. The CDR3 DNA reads TGTGCCAGCAGCGACATCAAGGGGGAGGGTCGAGAAGAGACCCAGTACTTC. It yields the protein CASSDIKGEGREETQYF.

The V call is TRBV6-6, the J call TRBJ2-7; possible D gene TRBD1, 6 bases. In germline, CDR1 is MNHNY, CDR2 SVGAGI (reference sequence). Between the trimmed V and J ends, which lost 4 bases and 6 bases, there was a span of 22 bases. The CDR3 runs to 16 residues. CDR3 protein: CASSCTSLGQPSEQYF. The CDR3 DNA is TGTGCCAGCAGTTGCACATCACTAGGACAGCCGTCCGAGCAGTACTTC.

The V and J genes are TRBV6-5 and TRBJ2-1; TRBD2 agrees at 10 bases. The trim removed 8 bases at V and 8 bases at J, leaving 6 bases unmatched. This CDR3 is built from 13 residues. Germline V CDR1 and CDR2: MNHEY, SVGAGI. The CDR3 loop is CASLASGRDEQFF. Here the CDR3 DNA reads TGTGCCAGCCTGGCTAGCGGGAGAGATGAGCAGTTCTTC.

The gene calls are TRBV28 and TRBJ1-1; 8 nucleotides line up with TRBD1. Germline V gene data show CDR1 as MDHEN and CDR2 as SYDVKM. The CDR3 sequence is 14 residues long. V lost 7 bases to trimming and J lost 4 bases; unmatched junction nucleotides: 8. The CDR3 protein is CASKKTGVFTEAFF. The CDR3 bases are TGTGCCAGCAAAAAGACAGGGGTTTTCACTGAAGCTTTCTTT.

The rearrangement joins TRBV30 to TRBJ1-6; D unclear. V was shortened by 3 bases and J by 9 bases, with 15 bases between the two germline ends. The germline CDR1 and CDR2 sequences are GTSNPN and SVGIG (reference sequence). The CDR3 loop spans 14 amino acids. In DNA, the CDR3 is TGTGCCTGGAGCGCGGTCTCGCTCGGTTCACCCCTCCACTTT. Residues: CAWSAVSLGSPLHF.

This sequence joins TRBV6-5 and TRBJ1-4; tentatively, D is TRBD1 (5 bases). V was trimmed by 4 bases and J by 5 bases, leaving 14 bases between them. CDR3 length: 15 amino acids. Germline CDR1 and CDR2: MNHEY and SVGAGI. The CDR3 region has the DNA TGTGCCAGCAGTTTTCAGTACAGGAAGAATGAAAAACTGTTTTTT. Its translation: CASSFQYRKNEKLFF.

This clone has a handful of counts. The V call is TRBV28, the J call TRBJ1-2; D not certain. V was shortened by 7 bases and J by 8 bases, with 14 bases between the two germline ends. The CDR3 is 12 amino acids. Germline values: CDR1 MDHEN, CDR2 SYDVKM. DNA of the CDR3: TGTGCCAGCAAAATAACGAACAAGGGCTACACCTTC. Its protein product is CASKITNKGYTF.

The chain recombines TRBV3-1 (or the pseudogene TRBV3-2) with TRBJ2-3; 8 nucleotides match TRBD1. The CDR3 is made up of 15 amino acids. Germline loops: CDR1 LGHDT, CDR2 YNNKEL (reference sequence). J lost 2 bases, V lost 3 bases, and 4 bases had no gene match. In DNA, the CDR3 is TGTGCCAGCAGCCATTGGGGACAGGACACAGATACGCAGTATTTT. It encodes CASSHWGQDTDTQYF.

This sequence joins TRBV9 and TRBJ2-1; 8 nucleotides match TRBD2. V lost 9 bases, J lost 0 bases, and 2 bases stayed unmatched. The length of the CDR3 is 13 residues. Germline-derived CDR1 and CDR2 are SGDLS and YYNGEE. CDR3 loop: CATSGGSYNEQFF. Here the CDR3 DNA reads TGTGCCACAAGCGGGGGCTCCTACAATGAGCAGTTCTTC. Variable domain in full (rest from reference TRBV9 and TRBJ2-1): DSGVTQTPKHLITATGQRVTLRCSPRSGDLSVYWYQQSLDQGLQFLIQYYNGEERAKGNILERFSAQQFPDLHSELNLSSLELGDSALYFCATSGGSYNEQFFGPGTRLTVL.

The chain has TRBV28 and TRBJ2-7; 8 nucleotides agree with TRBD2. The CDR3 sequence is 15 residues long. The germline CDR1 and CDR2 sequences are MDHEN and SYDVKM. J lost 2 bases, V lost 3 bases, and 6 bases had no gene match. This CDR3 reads CASSFQAGATYEQYF. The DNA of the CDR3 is TGTGCCAGCAGTTTCCAAGCGGGAGCCACCTACGAGCAGTACTTC.